This TCR beta chain was recorded in a study of identical twins. The CDR3 length is 13 residues. CDR1 and CDR2 (germline): LNHDA, SQIVND (reference sequence). V was pared by 5 bases and J by 6 bases, with 10 bases between. This clonotype was seen more than once but under ten times. A universal primer site arose from template switching, and cDNA bore unique molecular identifiers. Via MiXCR, TCRdb re-called the 5' RACE reads, giving one row per CDR3 protein. The sample consists of roughly 770,000 distinct CDR3 sequences, about 20% of them appearing once. Everyone who gave samples was a healthy Caucasian. These data were likewise used in another study, on T cells expressing NK-cell markers. From that study: One of the eight sequenced donors was seronegative, whereas the other seven were HCMV-seropositive. The CD3+CD56-NKG2C+ fraction was also led by these clonotypes in several donors.

The TCR originated in a woman aged 18-35 years in good health. The chain carries TRBV19 and TRBJ2-2; D uncertain. Sequencing input: PBMCs. CDR3 nucleotide sequence: TGTGCCAGTAGTTCGGCGTGGGCCGGGGAGCTGTTTTTT. This translates into CASSSAWAGELFF. The whole variable domain, filled in from reference TRBV19 and TRBJ2-2, reads DGGITQSPKYLFRKEGQNVTLSCEQNLNHDAMYWYRQDPGQGLRLIYYSQIVNDFQKGDIAEGYSVSREKKESFPLTVTSAQKNPTAFYLCASSSAWAGELFFGEGSRLTVL.